These 32 T cell receptor beta chains were all obtained from the same sample, sequenced in a study of cytomegalovirus exposure and HLA in healthy donors. PCR involved 60 Vbeta and 13 Jbeta primers. The method was immunoSEQ multiplex PCR; TCRdb's version includes in-frame clones alone and lacks a portion of them. Here the sample spans around 140,000 clones, roughly 74% being singletons. Sequenced: PBMCs. These receptors all stem from a woman aged 18 to 35 in good health and CMV-seropositive.

The sample holds a few counts of this clone. This sequence joins TRBV6-1 and TRBJ1-4; D call uncertain. V lost 8 bases and J lost 8, with 15 bases in between. This CDR3 comprises 13 residues. Germline-derived CDR1 and CDR2 are MNHNS and SASEGT. The CDR3 reads CASPNNSGEKLFF. The CDR3, as DNA: TGTGCCAGCCCCAACAATTCAGGCGAAAAACTGTTTTTT.

This chain uses TRBV5-6 with TRBJ1-5; 9 positions match TRBD1. Germline CDR1 and CDR2: SGHDT and YYEEEE. The CDR3 sequence is 16 residues long. Trimming cost V 4 bases and J 5 bases; bases outside gene matches: 10. CDR3 in amino acids: CASSPGGTGSDQPQHF. CDR3 bases: TGTGCCAGCAGCCCGGGCGGGACAGGGTCCGATCAGCCCCAGCATTTT.

V gene TRBV5-1 combines with J gene TRBJ2-5; a weak D match, TRBD2 (5 bases). The V gene lost 1 base and the J gene lost 5 bases, with 12 bases spanning the gap. The germline V gene encodes CDR1 SGHRS and CDR2 YFSETQ. The CDR3 is 14 residues long. CDR3 loop: CASSLSRRGETQYF. In DNA, the CDR3 is TGCGCCAGCAGCTTGTCTAGACGAGGGGAGACCCAGTACTTC.

The rearrangement joins TRBV5-6 to TRBJ2-1; 7 bases line up with TRBD1. Germline-derived CDR1 and CDR2 are SGHDT and YYEEEE. This CDR3 has 16 residues. With V trimmed by 3 bases and J by 2 bases, 8 bases remained unmatched. CDR3 sequence reads: CASSSDTGAPYNEQFF. Written as DNA, the CDR3 is TGTGCCAGCAGCTCGGACACAGGGGCCCCCTACAATGAGCAGTTCTTC.

V gene TRBV6-1 combines with J gene TRBJ2-4, with 9 bases that match TRBD2. This CDR3 region has 15 residues. CDR1 and CDR2 (germline): MNHNS, SASEGT. Trimming at V came to 5 bases and at J to 5 bases, leaving 7 bases not matched to a gene. CDR3 nucleotides: TGTGCCAGCAGTCCAGTAGCGGGGGCCCAAAACATTCAGTACTTC. Its protein product is CASSPVAGAQNIQYF.

This clone occurred a few times. The rearrangement joins TRBV5-1 to TRBJ1-6; D unclear. Germline CDR1 reads SGHRS; CDR2 reads YFSETQ. Trimming took off 0 bases at V and 6 bases at J, with 10 bases between the two ends. The CDR3 totals 15 residues. This CDR3 reads CASSLVSTSNSPLHF. The CDR3 DNA follows: TGCGCCAGCAGCTTGGTCTCGACAAGTAATTCACCCCTCCACTTT.

The V gene is TRBV7-8, the J gene TRBJ2-2; tentative D call: TRBD2 (6 bases). CDR3 length equals 15 residues. Trimming removed 6 bases from V and 6 bases from J, with 17 bases in between. The germline CDR1 and CDR2 sequences are SGHVS and FQNEAQ. CDR3 nucleotides: TGTGCCAGCAGTTTGGCCGGGGGAGGTGCCGGGGAGCTGTTTTTT. It codes for CASSLAGGGAGELFF.

This clone was observed a handful of times. This chain joins TRBV5-1 and TRBJ2-1; TRBD2 might be the D (5 bases). V dropped 0 bases and J dropped 0 bases, with 10 bases sitting between them. The CDR3 length is 16 residues. Germline V gene lookup returns CDR1 SGHRS and CDR2 YFSETQ. CDR3 amino acids: CASSLERPSSYNEQFF. The CDR3 DNA reads TGCGCCAGCAGCTTGGAGCGGCCTAGCTCCTACAATGAGCAGTTCTTC.

This clone was seen once. The rearrangement uses TRBV10-3 and TRBJ2-7; D is undetermined. The V end was cut by 2 bases, the J end by 2 bases, with 7 bases between. Looked up from germline, CDR1 is ENHRY and CDR2 is SYGVKD. This CDR3 comprises 13 residues. CDR3: CAISEDTPYEQYF. CDR3 DNA sequence: TGTGCCATCAGTGAGGACACCCCCTACGAGCAGTACTTC.

The gene calls are TRBV7-8 and TRBJ2-5; D may be TRBD1 (5 bases). Trimming stripped 5 bases from V and 5 bases from J, with 15 bases between. This CDR3 spans 14 amino acids. Germline CDR1 is SGHVS and CDR2 is FQNEAQ. The CDR3 sequence: CASSQGHLRETQYF. Here the CDR3 DNA reads TGTGCCAGCAGCCAAGGACACCTCAGGGAGACCCAGTACTTC.

The gene calls are TRBV7-2 and TRBJ1-2; no reliable D call. V dropped 1 base and J dropped 8 bases, with 17 bases sitting between them. Germline CDR1 reads SGHTA; CDR2 reads FQGNSA. The CDR3 length is 15 residues. The CDR3 nucleotides are TGTGCCAGCAGCTTAGGCCCTGACATTGTAGTAGGCTACACCTTC. This translates into CASSLGPDIVVGYTF.

This clone appeared a single time. This chain links TRBV19 with TRBJ2-7; a possible D gene is TRBD1 (5 bases). V was shortened by 2 bases and J by 2 bases, with 10 bases between the two germline ends. Germline V CDR1 and CDR2: LNHDA, SQIVND (reference sequence). The CDR3 has 14 residues. The CDR3 loop is CASSISGITYEQYF. CDR3 coding DNA: TGTGCCAGTAGTATATCAGGGATAACCTACGAGCAGTACTTC.

This clone has only a few counts. This sample also contains other DNA sequences that code for the same CDR3. The rearrangement joins TRBV5-6 to TRBJ1-5; D unresolved. Germline values: CDR1 SGHDT, CDR2 YYEEEE. This CDR3 region has 16 residues. The V end lost 2 bases, the J end lost 0 bases, and 12 bases lay between the germline ends. The CDR3 DNA reads as TGTGCCAGCAGCTTATGGGCTCCCAATAGCAATCAGCCCCAGCATTTT. It codes for CASSLWAPNSNQPQHF. Based on the CDR3 plus reference TRBV5-6 and TRBJ1-5, the full variable domain is DAGVTQSPTHLIKTRGQQVTLRCSPKSGHDTVSWYQQALGQGPQFIFQYYEEEERQRGNFPDRFSGHQFPNYSSELNVNALLLGDSALYLCASSLWAPNSNQPQHFGDGTRLSIL.

The gene calls are TRBV6-5 and TRBJ1-2, with 7 bases that match TRBD1. In germline, CDR1 is MNHEY, CDR2 SVGAGI. V was pared by 2 bases and J by 5 bases, with 8 bases of the junction left unmatched. The CDR3 runs 15 residues. The CDR3 is CASSYTATGSYGYTF. In DNA, the CDR3 is TGTGCCAGCAGTTACACCGCGACAGGGTCATATGGCTACACCTTC.

This clone was counted a few times. The V call is TRBV2, the J call TRBJ2-7; 8 bases fit TRBD1. The J segment lost 2 bases and the V segment lost 3 bases, leaving 6 bases of the junction unmatched. Germline V gene lookup returns CDR1 SNHLY and CDR2 FYNNEI. The CDR3 extends over 15 amino acids. The CDR3 coding sequence is TGTGCCAGCAGTGATGTACAGGGGGGTACCTACGAGCAGTACTTC. This sequence encodes CASSDVQGGTYEQYF.

The genes are TRBV30 and TRBJ2-2; D is possibly TRBD2 (5 bases). CDR1 is GTSNPN, CDR2 SVGIG, per germline (reference sequence). The CDR3 is 14 amino acids. V gave up 3 bases and J gave up 8 bases, with 16 bases separating them. The DNA of the CDR3 is TGTGCCTGGAGGAGGGTCGATTTCCTGGGGGAGCTGTTTTTT. Its protein product is CAWRRVDFLGELFF.

J is TRBJ2-2 and V is TRBV18; D gene ambiguous. The V gene lost 4 bases and the J gene lost 1 base, with 7 bases spanning the gap. Germline lookup yields CDR1 KGHSH and CDR2 LQKENI. CDR3 length: 14 residues. The CDR3 region has the DNA TGTGCCAGCTCACGTCCGGGGAACACCGGGGAGCTGTTTTTT. This sequence encodes CASSRPGNTGELFF.

This clone has more than one count but fewer than ten. The chain employs TRBV30 and TRBJ1-2; no clear D gene. The V end was cut by 1 base, the J end by 0 bases, with 12 bases between. The CDR3 extends over 15 amino acids. Germline CDR1 GTSNPN, CDR2 SVGIG (reference sequence). The CDR3 region is CAWSASSQANYGYTF. The CDR3 region has the DNA TGTGCCTGGAGTGCGAGCTCTCAGGCTAACTATGGCTACACCTTC.

This chain uses TRBV5-6 with TRBJ2-7; tentative D call: TRBD1 (6 bases). Germline V CDR1 and CDR2: SGHDT, YYEEEE. Trimming pared 3 bases from V and 2 bases from J, leaving 9 bases between. CDR3 length equals 13 residues. The CDR3 spells CASSYAGAYEQYF. The CDR3 coding sequence is TGTGCCAGCAGCTATGCAGGGGCCTACGAGCAGTACTTC.

The rearrangement joins TRBV5-1 to TRBJ1-6; 7 bases are a match to TRBD1. Per the germline V gene, CDR1 is SGHRS and CDR2 is YFSETQ. V was clipped by 6 bases and J by 9 bases; unmatched bases: 9. CDR3 length: 14 residues. As DNA, the CDR3 is TGCGCCAGCAACCCCGGGACAGAGAGTTCACCCCTCCACTTT. The encoded protein is CASNPGTESSPLHF.

As regards this clone: The sample contains more than one DNA sequence encoding this CDR3. J is TRBJ1-1 and V is TRBV10-3, with 11 bases identical to TRBD1. Germline V gives CDR1 ENHRY, CDR2 SYGVKD. The CDR3 runs to 14 residues. With 6 bases clipped from V and 2 bases from J, the junction kept 2 bases outside the gene matches. The CDR3 here is CAIRGQGGNTEAFF. CDR3 sequence (DNA): TGTGCCATCAGGGGACAGGGGGGTAACACTGAAGCTTTCTTT.

This clone occurred a few times. The V call is TRBV6-1, the J call TRBJ1-2, with D perhaps matching TRBD1 (5 bases). Germline V gives CDR1 MNHNS, CDR2 SASEGT. V was clipped by 5 bases and J by 1 base, with 5 bases between them. This CDR3 is 12 amino acids long. CDR3 region: CASSRGNYGYTF. As DNA, the CDR3 is TGTGCCAGCAGTAGGGGTAACTATGGCTACACCTTC.

V and J are TRBV5-1 and TRBJ2-5; 9 bases align to TRBD1. The germline gives CDR1 SGHRS, CDR2 YFSETQ. Trimming cost V 3 bases and J 5 bases; bases outside gene matches: 11. There are 16 residues in the CDR3. The CDR3 region is CASSSTGTGFGETQYF. CDR3 coding DNA: TGCGCCAGCAGCTCGACCGGGACAGGGTTTGGGGAGACCCAGTACTTC.

The chain uses TRBV10-3 and TRBJ1-1; the match to TRBD1 covers 8 bases. The CDR3 length is 17 residues. The ends lost 2 bases at V and 1 base at J; junction bases unmatched: 9. CDR1 is ENHRY and CDR2 is SYGVKD in the germline V gene. The CDR3 coding sequence is TGTGCCATCAGTGAGACCAAAAGGACAGGGAGGAACACTGAAGCTTTCTTT. Translation: CAISETKRTGRNTEAFF.

V and J are TRBV5-1 and TRBJ2-5, with 7 bases fitting TRBD1. The DNA end lines up better with TRBJ2-7; the J call may be wrong. The CDR3 spans 13 residues. Germline CDR1 reads SGHRS; CDR2 reads YFSETQ. CDR3 DNA: TGCGCCAGCAGTGTCACAGGGGCCTACGAGCAGTACTTC. Protein sequence: CASSVTGAYEQYF.

The CDR3 here is CASSLGGENEQYF. The DNA of the CDR3 is TGTGCCAGCTCACTGGGAGGGGAGAACGAGCAGTACTTC. The chain carries TRBV18 and TRBJ2-7; 7 bases fit TRBD2. The J segment lost 5 bases and the V segment lost 4 bases, leaving 5 bases of the junction unmatched. This CDR3 contains 13 residues. Germline V lookup: CDR1 KGHSH, CDR2 LQKENI.

The chain combines TRBV6-5 with TRBJ2-1; D is uncertain. The germline V and J ends were trimmed by 1 base and 7 bases, with 8 bases remaining between them. The CDR3 length is 13 residues. Germline V gene lookup returns CDR1 MNHEY and CDR2 SVGAGI. The CDR3 is CASSYLSQNEQFF. CDR3 nucleotide sequence: TGTGCCAGCAGTTACTTAAGTCAGAATGAGCAGTTCTTC.

The chain has TRBV29-1 and TRBJ1-4; D is ambiguous. CDR1 and CDR2 (germline): SQVTM, ANQGSEA. CDR3 length: 12 amino acids. Trimming cost V 4 bases and J 8 bases, with 11 bases left between them. The CDR3 coding sequence is TGCAGCGTTGGATCCACTCGGGAAAAACTGTTTTTT. This gives the protein CSVGSTREKLFF.

V and J are TRBV11-2 and TRBJ2-1; D possibly corresponds to TRBD2 (6 bases). This CDR3 has 17 amino acids. The V gene's germline CDR1 is SGHAT and CDR2 FQNNGV. Trimming pared 1 base from V and 1 base from J, leaving 14 bases between. CDR3 DNA sequence: TGTGCCAGCAGCTTAGTTCGGGGGAGTCGGTCCTACAATGAGCAGTTCTTC. The encoded protein is CASSLVRGSRSYNEQFF.

V is TRBV6-5 and J is TRBJ1-2, with D possibly matching TRBD1 (5 bases). The CDR3 totals 15 residues. Germline values: CDR1 MNHEY, CDR2 SVGAGI. V lost 0 bases to trimming and J lost 4 bases, with 12 bases between them. The DNA for the CDR3 is TGTGCCAGCAGTTACTCGGGGGGTAGACTCTATGGCTACACCTTC. Amino acids: CASSYSGGRLYGYTF.

The J gene is TRBJ2-1, the V gene TRBV4-1, with D maybe TRBD2 (5 bases). This CDR3 contains 15 residues. Per the germline V gene, CDR1 is MGHRA and CDR2 is YSYEKL. V was shortened by 6 bases and J by 0 bases, with 12 bases between the two germline ends. The chain's CDR3 is CASRLHGVSYNEQFF. The CDR3 DNA reads as TGCGCCAGCAGGCTACACGGGGTCTCCTACAATGAGCAGTTCTTC.

This clone was seen a handful of times. The rearrangement joins TRBV6-4 to TRBJ1-2, with TRBD1 identical over 7 bases. The J segment lost 7 bases and the V segment lost 5 bases, leaving 13 bases of the junction unmatched. The CDR3 contains 15 residues. Germline V gene sequence: CDR1 MRHNA, CDR2 SNTAGT. The CDR3 spells CASSFSTGTVGGYTF. CDR3 coding DNA: TGTGCCAGCAGTTTCTCGACAGGGACCGTGGGTGGCTACACCTTC.